What follows are 28 T cell receptor beta chains derived from one specimen sequenced in a study of beta chain features in type 1 diabetes. As every portion of the isolated RNA was reverse transcribed, the sequencing read expressed TCRB transcripts. Repertoires were generated with immunoSEQ multiplex PCR, while TCRdb's copy carries only in-frame clones and drops some. The table has under 950,000 clones, roughly 15% seen once. Material for sequencing was naive CD4+ T cells from blood. These TCRs come from a woman aged 18-29 years in good health.

A few counts support this clone. The gene calls are TRBV28 and TRBJ2-5; TRBD2 matches at 8 bases. Germline V gene lookup returns CDR1 MDHEN and CDR2 SYDVKM. CDR3 length equals 12 residues. V lost 5 bases to trimming and J lost 5 bases; unmatched junction nucleotides: 1. The CDR3 loop is CASSVAGETQYF. The CDR3 DNA reads TGTGCCAGCAGTGTAGCGGGGGAGACCCAGTACTTC.

The chain has TRBV6-6 and TRBJ2-1; 8 nucleotides line up with TRBD2. The CDR3 loop spans 16 amino acids. The trim removed 8 bases at V and 9 bases at J, leaving 18 bases unmatched. In germline, CDR1 is MNHNY, CDR2 SVGAGI (reference sequence). CDR3 loop: CASGVLTGAGAGEQFF. CDR3 coding DNA: TGTGCCAGCGGGGTGCTAACAGGAGCGGGAGCGGGTGAGCAGTTCTTC.

The chain combines TRBV9 with TRBJ2-2, with D perhaps given as TRBD1 or TRBD2 (5 bases each). The CDR3 has 12 residues. V lost 4 bases, J lost 6 bases, and 7 bases lay in between. Germline V gene data show CDR1 as SGDLS and CDR2 as YYNGEE. In nucleotides, the CDR3 is TGTGCCAGCAGCAGGGACGCCGGGGAGCTGTTTTTT. Its protein product is CASSRDAGELFF.

This rearrangement joins TRBV19 to TRBJ2-7; 8 bases align to TRBD1. Germline loops: CDR1 LNHDA, CDR2 SQIVND (reference sequence). J gave up 4 bases and V 3 bases, and 8 bases lay outside the gene matches. The CDR3 is 15 amino acids. The CDR3 is CASSIRDRGPYEQYF. For the CDR3, the DNA is TGTGCCAGTAGTATTCGAGACAGGGGACCTTACGAGCAGTACTTC.

This clone was counted between two and nine times. This sequence joins TRBV6-1 and TRBJ1-5; 7 bases agree with TRBD1. Germline V gene sequence: CDR1 MNHNS, CDR2 SASEGT. Trimming at V came to 4 bases and at J to 5 bases, leaving 8 bases not matched to a gene. The CDR3 spans 15 residues. The CDR3 is CASSVAGGLDQPQHF. CDR3 bases: TGTGCCAGCAGTGTGGCAGGGGGATTGGATCAGCCCCAGCATTTT.

This clone was seen a few times. CDR3 amino acids: CASNPRGWVYNEQFF. CDR3 bases: TGTGCCAGCAACCCCCGGGGTTGGGTTTACAATGAGCAGTTCTTC. The chain combines TRBV7-8 with TRBJ2-1; D possibly corresponds to TRBD2 (5 bases). Per germline, CDR1 SGHVS and CDR2 FQNEAQ. CDR3 length: 15 residues. Deletions cut 7 bases from V and 4 bases from J, with 17 bases between.

This clone was counted only a few times. This rearrangement joins TRBV7-2 to TRBJ1-5; TRBD1 aligns across 8 bases. There are 14 residues in the CDR3. V lost 5 bases and J lost 7; bases outside the gene matches: 7. Per germline, CDR1 SGHTA and CDR2 FQGNSA. The DNA of the CDR3 is TGTGCCAGCAGCATGGGACAGGCGCACCAGCCCCAGCATTTT. Translated, it gives CASSMGQAHQPQHF.

V usage is TRBV29-1 and J usage is TRBJ2-7; perhaps TRBD1 as D (6 bases). Germline CDR1 and CDR2: SQVTM and ANQGSEA. The ends were cut back, 2 bases at V and 4 bases at J, with 15 bases in the middle. The CDR3 runs to 14 residues. CDR3 amino acids: CSVETVRGRYEQYF. In nucleotides, the CDR3 is TGCAGCGTTGAAACGGTCAGGGGAAGGTACGAGCAGTACTTC.

This clone was counted only a few times. Written as DNA, the CDR3 is TGTGCCAGCAGCCAGGGACTAGCGGGAGCCGGGGGGACCCAGTACTTC. Protein sequence: CASSQGLAGAGGTQYF. This chain connects TRBV14 to TRBJ2-5; 14 nucleotides match TRBD2. The CDR3 sequence is 16 residues long. Germline V gene lookup returns CDR1 SGHDN and CDR2 FVKESK. V lost 3 bases and J lost 7; bases outside the gene matches: 7.

The genes are TRBV5-4 and TRBJ2-1; TRBD2 agrees at 7 bases. The CDR3 has 15 residues. The V gene's germline CDR1 is SGHNT and CDR2 YYREEE (reference sequence). With 4 bases clipped from V and 5 bases from J, the junction kept 9 bases outside the gene matches. This CDR3 reads CASSKKGLHDNEQFF. The CDR3 DNA follows: TGTGCCAGCAGCAAGAAGGGACTACATGACAATGAGCAGTTCTTC.

This sequence joins TRBV7-9 and TRBJ1-2; 7 bases line up with TRBD1. This CDR3 region has 14 residues. The V and J ends lost 5 bases and 5 bases, in that order; junction bases with no gene match: 8. From germline, CDR1 is SEHNR and CDR2 FQNEAQ (reference sequence). As DNA, the CDR3 is TGTGCCAGCAGCCAAGGGACAGACAAATATGGCTACACCTTC. Protein product: CASSQGTDKYGYTF.

The chain carries TRBV11-1 and TRBJ2-6; 7 nucleotides line up with TRBD2. The CDR3 length is 18 residues. The V and J ends lost 1 base and 0 bases, in that order; junction bases with no gene match: 6. Germline V CDR1 and CDR2: SGHAT, FQDESV (reference sequence). The CDR3 is CASSLDLREYSGANVLTF. Written as DNA, the CDR3 is TGTGCCAGCAGCTTAGATTTGCGGGAGTACTCTGGGGCCAACGTCCTGACTTTC.

This clone has more than one count but fewer than ten. The chain uses TRBV4-2 and TRBJ2-7; D may be TRBD1 (5 bases). The germline CDR1 and CDR2 sequences are LGHNA and YNFKEQ. The CDR3 spans 15 residues. Between the trimmed V and J ends, which lost 4 bases and 3 bases, there was a span of 16 bases. CDR3 in amino acids: CASSLLGLVVYEQYF. CDR3 DNA sequence: TGTGCCAGCAGCCTCCTGGGGCTAGTTGTCTACGAGCAGTACTTC.

In this sample, this clone turned up a few times. The rearrangement joins TRBV19 to TRBJ1-4, with unresolved D. Looked up from germline, CDR1 is LNHDA and CDR2 is SQIVND (reference sequence). CDR3 length: 12 amino acids. Trimming took off 4 bases at V and 8 bases at J, with 8 bases between the two ends. CDR3 coding DNA: TGTGCCAGTAGTACCGGCCAAGAAAAACTGTTTTTT. Translation: CASSTGQEKLFF.

This clone appeared once. The chain combines TRBV28 with TRBJ1-2; D remains ambiguous. The CDR3 covers 15 residues. V gave up 2 bases and J gave up 4 bases, with 14 bases separating them. Germline-derived CDR1 and CDR2 are MDHEN and SYDVKM. Here the CDR3 reads CASSLIPETPYGYTF. As DNA, the CDR3 is TGTGCCAGCAGTTTAATCCCAGAAACCCCCTATGGCTACACCTTC.

This clone was counted only a few times. The chain joins TRBV9 to TRBJ1-1, with D maybe TRBD1 (5 bases). Trimming stripped 2 bases from V and 1 base from J, with 21 bases between. CDR1 and CDR2 (germline): SGDLS, YYNGEE. The CDR3 has 18 amino acids. The CDR3 coding sequence is TGTGCCAGCAGCGTCTCTGACAGCCTGGGGCCATCGAACACTGAAGCTTTCTTT. Protein sequence: CASSVSDSLGPSNTEAFF.

Only a few counts were recorded for this clone. The chain combines TRBV11-2 with TRBJ1-3, with D unclear. This CDR3 region has 14 residues. Trimming removed 5 bases at V and 0 bases at J, with 8 bases between. From germline, CDR1 is SGHAT and CDR2 FQNNGV. CDR3 sequence (DNA): TGTGCCAGCAGCAAACAGATCTCTGGAAACACCATATATTTT. This encodes CASSKQISGNTIYF.

This chain connects TRBV10-3 to TRBJ2-3, with 14 nucleotides matching TRBD2. The V segment lost 5 bases and the J segment 5 bases; nucleotides outside the gene matches: 3. CDR3 length equals 15 residues. Per germline, CDR1 ENHRY and CDR2 SYGVKD. This chain's CDR3 is CAISFGLAGGDTQYF. For the CDR3, the DNA is TGTGCCATCAGTTTTGGACTAGCGGGAGGAGATACGCAGTATTTT.

CDR3 sequence reads: CASSQRGLGPSGSGDEQYF. CDR3 bases: TGTGCCAGCAGCCAGCGAGGGTTAGGACCTAGCGGGAGTGGGGACGAGCAGTACTTC. The chain combines TRBV14 with TRBJ2-7; 10 positions agree with TRBD2. Trimming took 3 bases from V and 5 from J; bases not matched to a gene: 19. From germline, CDR1 is SGHDN and CDR2 FVKESK. The CDR3 sequence is 19 residues long.

This clone came up a few times. V is TRBV15 and J is TRBJ1-2; maybe TRBD1 (5 bases). There are 13 residues in the CDR3. V lost 7 bases to trimming and J lost 4 bases, with 13 bases between them. Germline loops: CDR1 LNHNV, CDR2 YYDKDF (reference sequence). CDR3 region: CATTGDRGYGYTF. The DNA of the CDR3 is TGTGCCACCACTGGGGACCGGGGCTATGGCTACACCTTC.

This clone has just a few counts. The rearrangement uses TRBV6-6 and TRBJ2-1; D not resolved. Germline lookup yields CDR1 MNHNY and CDR2 SVGAGI (reference sequence). V lost 6 bases, J lost 0 bases, and 15 bases lay in between. The length of the CDR3 is 16 residues. The CDR3 DNA reads as TGTGCCAGCAGGAAACCGGGTCAAAGCTCCTACAATGAGCAGTTCTTC. Translating it yields CASRKPGQSSYNEQFF.

The chain combines TRBV11-1 with TRBJ2-5; no clear D gene. This CDR3 region has 16 residues. V dropped 3 bases and J dropped 0 bases, with 14 bases sitting between them. Germline-derived CDR1 and CDR2 are SGHAT and FQDESV (reference sequence). The CDR3 here is CASSFSGVWDQETQYF. Written as DNA, the CDR3 is TGTGCCAGCAGCTTTAGTGGGGTCTGGGACCAAGAGACCCAGTACTTC.

This clone was observed once. The gene calls are TRBV4-2 and TRBJ1-2; maybe TRBD1 (5 bases). Germline lookup yields CDR1 LGHNA and CDR2 YNFKEQ. V was clipped by 0 bases and J by 0 bases, with 23 bases between them. This CDR3 has 20 amino acids. The CDR3 spells CASSQDPRLGIQDPNYGYTF. CDR3 nucleotides: TGTGCCAGCAGCCAAGACCCCCGCTTGGGCATACAGGACCCTAACTATGGCTACACCTTC.

The V call is TRBV6-6, the J call TRBJ1-5, with D possibly being TRBD1 (6 bases). In germline, CDR1 is MNHNY, CDR2 SVGAGI (reference sequence). V was pared by 4 bases and J by 2 bases, with 12 bases between. This CDR3 region has 15 residues. The CDR3 coding sequence is TGTGCCAGCAGTTCACAGGGTGTACGCAATCAGCCCCAGCATTTT. Its protein product is CASSSQGVRNQPQHF.

The chain has TRBV7-8 and TRBJ2-7, with 15 nucleotides matching TRBD2. The CDR3 loop spans 19 amino acids. V dropped 0 bases and J dropped 7; count of bases not matched to a gene: 13. In germline, CDR1 is SGHVS, CDR2 FQNEAQ. The CDR3 DNA follows: TGTGCCAGCAGCTTAGCGGTGTTCGGACTAGCGGGAGGGCCTAGAGAGCAGTACTTC. This sequence encodes CASSLAVFGLAGGPREQYF.

This clone has just a few counts. The chain carries TRBV29-1 and TRBJ1-3, with D unresolved. The germline V gene encodes CDR1 SQVTM and CDR2 ANQGSEA. This CDR3 region has 14 residues. The V end was cut by 5 bases, the J end by 0 bases, with 11 bases between. The CDR3 loop is CSVSGRVSGNTIYF. In nucleotides, the CDR3 is TGCAGCGTTTCGGGGAGGGTCTCTGGAAACACCATATATTTT.

The chain combines TRBV4-2 with TRBJ1-5; 11 bases align to TRBD1. The CDR3 totals 17 residues. Per germline, CDR1 LGHNA and CDR2 YNFKEQ. Trimming cost V 1 base and J 6 bases; bases outside gene matches: 8. The CDR3 loop reads CASSQVVWTGGLQPQHF. In DNA, the CDR3 is TGTGCCAGCAGCCAAGTGGTCTGGACAGGGGGCCTTCAGCCCCAGCATTTT.

This clone was picked up a small number of times. The rearrangement uses TRBV18 and TRBJ2-7, with 7 bases aligning to TRBD1. V shed 6 bases and J 0 bases; nucleotides not matched to a gene: 14. Germline V lookup: CDR1 KGHSH, CDR2 LQKENI. This CDR3 is built from 17 residues. The CDR3 spells CASSRSGTDPFSYEQYF. The CDR3 nucleotides are TGTGCCAGCTCTCGCTCCGGGACAGACCCGTTCTCCTACGAGCAGTACTTC.